This TCR beta chain was profiled in a study of T cells in tumors after PD-1 blockade. Study context: Patients received pembrolizumab 200 mg every 3 weeks or cemiplimab 350 mg every 2 weeks.

Broader study findings: Blood contained roughly two fifths of the tumor's TCR clonotypes.

Produced via immunoSEQ multiplex PCR; TCRdb's table is partial and in-frame only. The data contain approximately 63,000 clones, approximately 74% of them singletons. As for this clone: Its antigen is as yet unknown.

Input was roughly 600 ng to 6,004 ng of genomic DNA from tumor or blood. CDR1 is KGHDR and CDR2 is SFDVKD in the germline V gene. Trimming took 4 bases from V and 2 from J, leaving 4 bases between them. The CDR3 is 12 amino acids. The TCR originated in a human donor with basal cell carcinoma. The J gene is TRBJ1-1, the V gene TRBV24-1, with D unclear. The sequenced sample was PBMCs, obtained after anti-PD-1 treatment. The CDR3 loop reads CATSDRNTEAFF. The CDR3 bases are TGTGCCACCAGTGACCGAAACACTGAAGCTTTCTTT.